This T cell receptor (beta chain) was obtained from a study of cytomegalovirus exposure and HLA in healthy donors. Overall study findings and caveats: What was likely a sequencing artifact was a cluster of highly shared sequence variants.

Germline assignment: CDR1 SGHRS and CDR2 YFSETQ. The length of the CDR3 is 15 residues. Trimming cost V 6 bases and J 0 bases; bases outside gene matches: 8. 60 Vbeta and 13 Jbeta primers were used in PCR. Clones were sequenced by immunoSEQ multiplex PCR, and TCRdb holds only the in-frame ones, with some missing. Of a few hundred thousand clones listed, approximately 83% are singletons. With regard to this clone: Its antigen is as yet unknown.

Material for sequencing was PBMCs. The V and J genes are TRBV5-1 and TRBJ2-7; 8 positions agree with TRBD2. The sequence came from a woman between 50 and 59 years old in good health and CMV-seropositive. CDR3: CASKERGISSYEQYF. Written as DNA, the CDR3 is TGCGCCAGCAAGGAGCGGGGGATTAGCTCCTACGAGCAGTACTTC.